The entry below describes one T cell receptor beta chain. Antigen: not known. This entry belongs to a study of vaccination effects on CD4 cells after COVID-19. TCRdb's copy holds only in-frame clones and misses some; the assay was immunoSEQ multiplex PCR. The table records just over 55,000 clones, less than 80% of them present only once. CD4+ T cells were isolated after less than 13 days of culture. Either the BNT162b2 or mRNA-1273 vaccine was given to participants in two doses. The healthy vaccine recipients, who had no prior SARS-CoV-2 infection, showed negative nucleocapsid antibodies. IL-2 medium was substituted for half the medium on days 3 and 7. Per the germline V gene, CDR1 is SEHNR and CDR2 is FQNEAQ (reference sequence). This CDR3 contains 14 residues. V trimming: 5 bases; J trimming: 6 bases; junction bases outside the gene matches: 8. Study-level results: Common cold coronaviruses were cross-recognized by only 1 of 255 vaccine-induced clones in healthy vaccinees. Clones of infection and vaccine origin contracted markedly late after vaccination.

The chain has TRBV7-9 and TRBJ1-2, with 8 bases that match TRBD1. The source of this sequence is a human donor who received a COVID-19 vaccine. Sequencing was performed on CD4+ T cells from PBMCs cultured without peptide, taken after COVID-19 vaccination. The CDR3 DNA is TGTGCCAGCAGCCTTTCCGGACAGGGAAATGGCTACACCTTC. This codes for CASSLSGQGNGYTF.